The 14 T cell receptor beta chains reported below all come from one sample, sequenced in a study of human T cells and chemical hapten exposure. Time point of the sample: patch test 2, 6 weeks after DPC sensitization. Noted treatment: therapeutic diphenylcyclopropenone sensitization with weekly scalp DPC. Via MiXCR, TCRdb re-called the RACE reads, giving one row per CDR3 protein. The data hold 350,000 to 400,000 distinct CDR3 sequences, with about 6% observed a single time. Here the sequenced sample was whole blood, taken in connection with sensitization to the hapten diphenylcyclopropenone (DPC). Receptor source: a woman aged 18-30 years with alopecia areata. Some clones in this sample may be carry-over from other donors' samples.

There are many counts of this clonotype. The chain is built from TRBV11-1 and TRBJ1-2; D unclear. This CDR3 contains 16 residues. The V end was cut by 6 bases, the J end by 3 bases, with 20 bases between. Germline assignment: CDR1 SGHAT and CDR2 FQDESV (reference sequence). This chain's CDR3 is CASSQSPATGDYGYTF. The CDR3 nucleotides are TGTGCCAGCAGTCAGAGCCCAGCCACGGGAGACTATGGCTACACCTTC.

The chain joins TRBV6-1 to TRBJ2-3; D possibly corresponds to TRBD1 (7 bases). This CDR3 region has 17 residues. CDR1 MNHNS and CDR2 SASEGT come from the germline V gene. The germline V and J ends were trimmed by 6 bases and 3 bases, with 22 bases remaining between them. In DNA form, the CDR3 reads TGTGCCAGCAGAAACAGAAACCTACAGGGGAGGACAGATACGCAGTATTTT. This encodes CASRNRNLQGRTDTQYF.

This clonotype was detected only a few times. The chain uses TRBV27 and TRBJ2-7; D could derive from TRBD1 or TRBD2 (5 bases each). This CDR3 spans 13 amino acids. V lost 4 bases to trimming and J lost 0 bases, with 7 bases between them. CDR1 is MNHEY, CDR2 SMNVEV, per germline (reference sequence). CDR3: CASSWGTSYEQYF. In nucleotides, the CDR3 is TGTGCCAGCAGTTGGGGGACCTCCTACGAGCAGTACTTC.

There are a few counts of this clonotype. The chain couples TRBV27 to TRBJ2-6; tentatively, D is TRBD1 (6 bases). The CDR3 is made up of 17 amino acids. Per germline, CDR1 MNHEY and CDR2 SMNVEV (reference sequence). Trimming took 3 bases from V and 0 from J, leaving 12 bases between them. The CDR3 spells CASSLDSYDSGANVLTF. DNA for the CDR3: TGTGCCAGCAGTTTGGACAGTTACGACTCTGGGGCCAACGTCCTGACTTTC. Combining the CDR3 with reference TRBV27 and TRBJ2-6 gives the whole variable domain EAQVTQNPRYLITVTGKKLTVTCSQNMNHEYMSWYRQDPGLGLRQIYYSMNVEVTDKGDVPEGYKVSRKEKRNFPLILESPSPNQTSLYFCASSLDSYDSGANVLTFGAGSRLTVL.

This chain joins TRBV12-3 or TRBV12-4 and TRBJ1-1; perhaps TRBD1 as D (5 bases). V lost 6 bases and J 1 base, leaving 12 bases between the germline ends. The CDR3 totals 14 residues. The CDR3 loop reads CASRWEGRNTEAFF. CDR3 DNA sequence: TGTGCCAGCAGATGGGAGGGGAGGAACACTGAAGCTTTCTTT.

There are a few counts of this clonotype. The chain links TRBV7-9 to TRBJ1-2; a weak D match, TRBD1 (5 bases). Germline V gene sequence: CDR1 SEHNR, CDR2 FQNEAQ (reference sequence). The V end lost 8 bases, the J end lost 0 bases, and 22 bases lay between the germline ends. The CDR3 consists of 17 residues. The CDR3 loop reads CASRAPRHRGPNYGYTF. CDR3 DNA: TGTGCCAGCCGAGCCCCCCGCCATCGGGGCCCTAACTATGGCTACACCTTC. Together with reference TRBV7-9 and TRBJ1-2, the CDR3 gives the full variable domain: DTGVSQNPRHKITKRGQNVTFRCDPISEHNRLYWYRQTLGQGPEFLTYFQNEAQLEKSRLLSDRFSAERPKGSFSTLEIQRTEQGDSAMYLCASRAPRHRGPNYGYTFGSGTRLTVV.

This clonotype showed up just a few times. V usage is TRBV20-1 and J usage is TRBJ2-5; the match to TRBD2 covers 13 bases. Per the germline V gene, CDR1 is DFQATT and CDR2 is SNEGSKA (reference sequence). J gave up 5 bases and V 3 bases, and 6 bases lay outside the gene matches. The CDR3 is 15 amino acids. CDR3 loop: CSARETSGGSETQYF. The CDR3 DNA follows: TGCAGTGCTAGGGAGACTAGCGGGGGGTCGGAGACCCAGTACTTC.

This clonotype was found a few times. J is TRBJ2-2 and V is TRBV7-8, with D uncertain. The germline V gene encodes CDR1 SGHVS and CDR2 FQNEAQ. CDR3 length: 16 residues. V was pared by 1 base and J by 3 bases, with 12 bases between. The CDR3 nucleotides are TGTGCCAGCAGCTTAGACCTATATACCGACACCGGGGAGCTGTTTTTT. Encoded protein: CASSLDLYTDTGELFF.

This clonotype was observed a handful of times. This CDR3 is CASSVRTGGAGNSPLHF. DNA of the CDR3: TGTGCCAGCAGTGTCCGGACAGGGGGCGCGGGGAATTCACCCCTCCACTTT. J is TRBJ1-6 and V is TRBV6-6; 11 bases agree with TRBD1. CDR3 length: 17 residues. The trim removed 5 bases at V and 7 bases at J, leaving 10 bases unmatched. Germline values: CDR1 MNHNY, CDR2 SVGAGI (reference sequence).

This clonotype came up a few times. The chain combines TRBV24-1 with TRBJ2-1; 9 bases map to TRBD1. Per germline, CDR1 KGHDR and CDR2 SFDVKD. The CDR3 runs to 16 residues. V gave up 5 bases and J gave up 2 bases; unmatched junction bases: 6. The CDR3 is CATSGPGTGTYNEQFF. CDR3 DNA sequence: TGTGCCACCAGTGGTCCCGGGACAGGGACCTACAATGAGCAGTTCTTC.

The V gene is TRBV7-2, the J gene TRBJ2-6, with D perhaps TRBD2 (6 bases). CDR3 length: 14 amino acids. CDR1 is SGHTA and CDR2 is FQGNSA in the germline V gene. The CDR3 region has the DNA TGTGCTATTGACGGGAGCTCTGGGGCCAACGTCCTGACTTTC. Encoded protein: CAIDGSSGANVLTF.

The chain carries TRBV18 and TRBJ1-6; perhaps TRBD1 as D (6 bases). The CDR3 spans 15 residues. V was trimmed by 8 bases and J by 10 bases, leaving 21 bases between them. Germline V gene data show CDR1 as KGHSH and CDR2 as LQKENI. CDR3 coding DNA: TGTGCCAGCCAGGAATCGTCGGGGGCTGACTCACCCCTCCACTTT. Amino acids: CASQESSGADSPLHF.

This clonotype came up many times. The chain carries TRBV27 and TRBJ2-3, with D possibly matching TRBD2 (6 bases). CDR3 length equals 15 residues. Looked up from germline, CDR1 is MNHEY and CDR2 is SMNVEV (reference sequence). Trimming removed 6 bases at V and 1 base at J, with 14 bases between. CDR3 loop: CASSTVASGTDTQYF. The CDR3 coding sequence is TGTGCCAGCAGCACGGTGGCTAGCGGCACAGATACGCAGTATTTT.

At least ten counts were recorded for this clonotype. CDR3 loop: CASSLSLAGMPGELFF. The CDR3, as DNA: TGTGCCAGCAGTTTATCGCTAGCGGGGATGCCCGGGGAGCTGTTTTTT. The chain is built from TRBV27 and TRBJ2-2; 9 bases agree with TRBD2. The length of the CDR3 is 16 residues. V was pared by 0 bases and J by 6 bases, with 5 bases of the junction left unmatched. Germline V lookup: CDR1 MNHEY, CDR2 SMNVEV (reference sequence).